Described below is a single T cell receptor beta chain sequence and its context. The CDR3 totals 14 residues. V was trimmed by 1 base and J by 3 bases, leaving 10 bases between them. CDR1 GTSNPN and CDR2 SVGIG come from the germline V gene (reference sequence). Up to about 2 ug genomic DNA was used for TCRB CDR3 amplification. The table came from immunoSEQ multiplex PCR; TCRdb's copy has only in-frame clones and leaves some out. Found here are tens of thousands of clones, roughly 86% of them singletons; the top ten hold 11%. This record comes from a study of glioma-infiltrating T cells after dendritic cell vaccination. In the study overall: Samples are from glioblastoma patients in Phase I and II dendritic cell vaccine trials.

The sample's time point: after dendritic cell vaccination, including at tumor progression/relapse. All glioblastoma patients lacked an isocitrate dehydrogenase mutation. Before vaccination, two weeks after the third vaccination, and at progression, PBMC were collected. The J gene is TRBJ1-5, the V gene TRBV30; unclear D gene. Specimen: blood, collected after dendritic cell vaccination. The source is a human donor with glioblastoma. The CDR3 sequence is CAWSAGAINQPQHF. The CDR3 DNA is TGTGCCTGGAGTGCTGGTGCGATCAATCAGCCCCAGCATTTT.